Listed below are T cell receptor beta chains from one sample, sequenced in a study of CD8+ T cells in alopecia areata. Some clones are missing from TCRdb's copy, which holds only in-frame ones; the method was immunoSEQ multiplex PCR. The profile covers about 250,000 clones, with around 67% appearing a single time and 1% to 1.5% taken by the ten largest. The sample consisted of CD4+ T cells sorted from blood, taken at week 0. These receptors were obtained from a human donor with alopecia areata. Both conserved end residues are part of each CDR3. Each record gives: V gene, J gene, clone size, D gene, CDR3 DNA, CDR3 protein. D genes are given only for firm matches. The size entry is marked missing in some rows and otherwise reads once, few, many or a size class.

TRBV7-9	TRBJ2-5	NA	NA	TGTGCCAGCAGCTTGGGGTTAGAGACCCAGTACTTC	CASSLGLETQYF
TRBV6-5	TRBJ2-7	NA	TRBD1	TGTGCCAGCAGAGACCGGACAGGGCACTCCTACGAGCAGTACTTC	CASRDRTGHSYEQYF
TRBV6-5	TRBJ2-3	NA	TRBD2	TGTGCCAGCAGTTACCGGACTAGCTCAGATACGCAGTATTTT	CASSYRTSSDTQYF
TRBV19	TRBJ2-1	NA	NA	TGTGCCAGTAGACTACTACAGGGTAGGAATGAGCAGTTCTTC	CASRLLQGRNEQFF
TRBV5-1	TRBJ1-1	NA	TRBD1	TGCGCCAGCAGCTCCGGACAGGGAATTCGGAACACTGAAGCTTTCTTT	CASSSGQGIRNTEAFF
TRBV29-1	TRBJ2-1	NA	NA	TGCAGCGTTGCCTTATCCATTGAGCAGTTCTTC	CSVALSIEQFF
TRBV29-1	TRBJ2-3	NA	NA	TGCAGCGTTGACAGCAGGGTTGGCACAGATACGCAGTATTTT	CSVDSRVGTDTQYF
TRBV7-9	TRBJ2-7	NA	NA	TGTGCCAGCAGCCGGGGGGCTTCCTACGAGCAGTACTTC	CASSRGASYEQYF
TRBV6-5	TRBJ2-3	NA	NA	TGTGCCAGCAGTTCGACAGGTGCGGTGGGCACAGATACGCAGTATTTT	CASSSTGAVGTDTQYF
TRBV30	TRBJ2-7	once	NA	TGTGCCTGGACCCGGGGTACGGAGCAGTACTTC	CAWTRGTEQYF
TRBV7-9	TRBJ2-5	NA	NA	TGTGCCAGCAGGGTTGAGGGAGGACGGCCGTACCAAGAGACCCAGTACTTC	CASRVEGGRPYQETQYF
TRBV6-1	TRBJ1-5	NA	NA	TGTGCCAGCAGTGGGCCCACGCGGGGGCCCCAGCATTTT	CASSGPTRGPQHF
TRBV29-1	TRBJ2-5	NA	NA	TGCAGCGTTGAGAGGCGGGGCAGGGGGGAAGAGACCCAGTACTTC	CSVERRGRGEETQYF
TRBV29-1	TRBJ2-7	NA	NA	TGCAGCGTTCACCGTTCGGCTAACGAGCAGTACTTC	CSVHRSANEQYF
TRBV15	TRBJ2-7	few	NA	TGTGCCACCAGCAGAGATAATGCAAGGGAGCCGCCGCAGTACTTC	CATSRDNAREPPQYF
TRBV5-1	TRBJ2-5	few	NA	TGCGCCAGCAGCTTGGGGTACCAAGAGACCCAGTACTTC	CASSLGYQETQYF
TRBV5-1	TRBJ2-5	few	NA	TGCGCCAGCAGCTCGAGGACCGGTGAAGAGACCCAGTACTTC	CASSSRTGEETQYF
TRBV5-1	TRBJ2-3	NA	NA	TGCGCCAGCAGCTTGGGGGACTCCAACGCCCCTTCGCAGTATTTT	CASSLGDSNAPSQYF
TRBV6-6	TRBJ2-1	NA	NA	TGTGCCAGCAGTTACCCCTTGGGGGGCGATGAGCAGTTCTTC	CASSYPLGGDEQFF
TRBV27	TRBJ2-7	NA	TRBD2	TGTGCCAGCAATCCCCGCGGGGGGTTGGTTTACGAGCAGTACTTC	CASNPRGGLVYEQYF
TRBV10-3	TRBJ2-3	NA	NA	TGTGCCTCCCCGGGCCGACAGGCCGTTAGCACAGATACGCAGTATTTT	CASPGRQAVSTDTQYF
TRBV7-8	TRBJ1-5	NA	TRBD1	TGTGCCAGCAGCTTTAGGACAGGGGGCGCGTTTGGTCAGCCCCAGCATTTT	CASSFRTGGAFGQPQHF
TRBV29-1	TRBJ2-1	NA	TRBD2	TGCAGCGTTGGACTAGCGGGGGGGCCGGGTGAGCAGTTCTTC	CSVGLAGGPGEQFF
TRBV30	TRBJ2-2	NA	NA	TGTGCCTCCCAGGGAGGGACACCGAACACCGGGGAGCTGTTTTTT	CASQGGTPNTGELFF
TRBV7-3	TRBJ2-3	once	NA	TGTGCCAGCAGCTTAACGGGGAGCCCAGATACGCAGTATTTT	CASSLTGSPDTQYF
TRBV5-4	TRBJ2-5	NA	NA	TGTGCCAGCAGCTTGGTGGGGCAGGGAGGATCGGAGACCCAGTACTTC	CASSLVGQGGSETQYF
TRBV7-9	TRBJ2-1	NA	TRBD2	TGTGCCAGCAGCTTAAGGCTAGCGGGCGATGAGCAGTTCTTC	CASSLRLAGDEQFF
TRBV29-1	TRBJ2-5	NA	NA	TGCAGCGTTGATGGTCGCCGCCAAGAGACCCAGTACTTC	CSVDGRRQETQYF
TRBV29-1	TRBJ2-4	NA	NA	TGCAGCGTTGTAGGGAACATTCAGTACTTC	CSVVGNIQYF
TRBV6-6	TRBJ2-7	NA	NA	TGTGCCAGCAGTTACTCGACCGGCACCTCCTACGAGCAGTACTTC	CASSYSTGTSYEQYF
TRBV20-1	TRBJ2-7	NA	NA	TGCAGTGCCGTGCTTATCCGCGAGCAGTACTTC	CSAVLIREQYF
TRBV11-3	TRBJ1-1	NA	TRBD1	TGTGCCAGCAGGCGGGGGACAGGCGAAGCTTTCTTT	CASRRGTGEAFF
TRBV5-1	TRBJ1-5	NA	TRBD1	TGCGCCAGCAGCTTAGGGGGCGATCAGCCCCAGCATTTT	CASSLGGDQPQHF
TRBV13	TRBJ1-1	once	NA	TGTGCCAGCAAGGAACTGACTAGCACTGAAGCTTTCTTT	CASKELTSTEAFF
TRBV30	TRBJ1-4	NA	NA	TGTGCCTGGAGCGGGGGTAGACAGCTTGCAACTAATGAAAAACTGTTTTTT	CAWSGGRQLATNEKLFF
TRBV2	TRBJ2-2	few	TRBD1	TGTGCCAGCAGTGAAGCGCGGACAGGGGCCGGGGAGCTGTTTTTT	CASSEARTGAGELFF
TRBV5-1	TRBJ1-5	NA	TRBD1	TGCGCCAGCAGCTTGGCCGGCAGGGGGAATCAGCCCCAGCATTTT	CASSLAGRGNQPQHF
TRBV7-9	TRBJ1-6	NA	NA	TGTGCCAGCAGCTTTACTAATTCACCCCTCCACTTT	CASSFTNSPLHF
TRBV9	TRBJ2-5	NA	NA	TGTGCCAGCAGCTCTGCGGGGCGAAGGCAAGAGACCCAGTACTTC	CASSSAGRRQETQYF
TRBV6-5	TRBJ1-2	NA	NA	TGTGCCAGCAGTCGGGGGGGATACGGCTACACCTTC	CASSRGGYGYTF
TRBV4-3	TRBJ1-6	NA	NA	TGCGCCAGCAGCCAAGTGCCCGGGGGCAATTCACCCCTCCACTTT	CASSQVPGGNSPLHF